The 27 T cell receptor beta chains below come from one sample, sequenced in a study of PD-1 blockade in mismatch repair-deficient tumors. Noted time point: approximately 11-day in vitro stimulation with candidate neoantigen peptide 2. The antigens these receptors bind are not known. Libraries were prepared by immunoSEQ multiplex PCR; TCRdb keeps only in-frame clonotypes and omits some of them. Found here are 8,500 to 10,000 clones, around 88% of them singletons; the top ten hold around 20%. The input for sequencing was cells cultured in vitro, taken from a patient treated with pembrolizumab. The source is an adult with mismatch repair-deficient cancer.

This chain links TRBV5-1 with TRBJ2-2, with 7 bases identical to TRBD1. The CDR3 contains 16 residues. CDR1 SGHRS and CDR2 YFSETQ come from the germline V gene. Unmatched junction bases numbered 11, after V lost 5 bases and J lost 4 bases. CDR3 coding DNA: TGCGCCAGCAGACTAGGGGGCGCACGGGGCACCGGGGAGCTGTTTTTT. The encoded protein is CASRLGGARGTGELFF.

There are a few counts of this clone. This sequence joins TRBV7-6 and TRBJ2-5, with TRBD1 identical over 10 bases. Germline assignment: CDR1 SGHVS and CDR2 FNYEAQ. J lost 6 bases, V lost 8 bases, and 6 bases had no gene match. The CDR3 loop spans 13 amino acids. The CDR3 coding sequence is TGTGCCAGCCGGGACAGGGGCAAACAGACCCAGTACTTC. Translation: CASRDRGKQTQYF.

The rearrangement joins TRBV6-1 to TRBJ1-2; D may be TRBD1 (5 bases). The germline V and J ends were trimmed by 6 bases and 4 bases, with 15 bases remaining between them. The CDR3 runs 14 residues. In germline, CDR1 is MNHNS, CDR2 SASEGT. CDR3 in amino acids: CASRQEPPGYGYTF. CDR3 nucleotide sequence: TGTGCCAGCAGACAGGAACCCCCGGGCTATGGCTACACCTTC.

The genes are TRBV7-6 and TRBJ2-6; TRBD2 might be the D (6 bases). The germline V and J ends were trimmed by 8 bases and 5 bases, with 13 bases remaining between them. The CDR3 sequence is 14 residues long. Germline V gene lookup returns CDR1 SGHVS and CDR2 FNYEAQ. CDR3 amino acids: CASGNGGRANVLTF. The CDR3 DNA reads as TGTGCCAGCGGGAACGGGGGTAGGGCCAACGTCCTGACTTTC.

The genes are TRBV6-1 and TRBJ2-1; 7 nucleotides align to TRBD1. The V segment lost 7 bases and the J segment 10 bases; nucleotides outside the gene matches: 16. CDR1 is MNHNS and CDR2 is SASEGT in the germline V gene. The CDR3 runs to 15 residues. The CDR3, as DNA: TGTGCCAGCAATCCCGGGACAGCCGATACCTTAGAGCAGTTCTTC. Protein product: CASNPGTADTLEQFF.

The chain combines TRBV29-1 with TRBJ1-2; 8 bases are shared with TRBD1. The germline CDR1 and CDR2 sequences are SQVTM and ANQGSEA. The CDR3 runs to 14 residues. Trimming took 5 bases from V and 3 from J; bases not matched to a gene: 8. This chain's CDR3 is CSVPQGAPHYGYTF. The DNA of the CDR3 is TGCAGCGTTCCCCAGGGGGCTCCTCACTATGGCTACACCTTC. Variable domain in full (rest from reference TRBV29-1 and TRBJ1-2): SAVISQKPSRDICQRGTSLTIQCQVDSQVTMMFWYRQQPGQSLTLIATANQGSEATYESGFVIDKFPISRPNLTFSTLTVSNMSPEDSSIYLCSVPQGAPHYGYTFGSGTRLTVV.

V is TRBV11-2 and J is TRBJ1-2; D is unresolved. CDR1 is SGHAT and CDR2 is FQNNGV in the germline V gene. This CDR3 has 15 amino acids. The germline V and J ends were trimmed by 0 bases and 4 bases, with 12 bases remaining between them. DNA for the CDR3: TGTGCCAGCAGCTTAGATAGTACAGCTACCTATGGCTACACCTTC. Protein: CASSLDSTATYGYTF.

This chain connects TRBV18 to TRBJ1-2, with D possibly being TRBD1 (6 bases). There are 13 residues in the CDR3. Germline V gene lookup returns CDR1 KGHSH and CDR2 LQKENI. With 2 bases removed from V and 7 bases from J, the gap between germline ends came to 11 bases. The chain's CDR3 is CASSPGSGVGYTF. CDR3 in DNA: TGTGCCAGCTCACCAGGATCAGGGGTTGGCTACACCTTC.

CDR3 sequence reads: CAISDRRQGRGTEAFF. In DNA, the CDR3 is TGTGCCATCAGTGACCGTCGACAGGGGAGAGGTACTGAAGCTTTCTTT. J is TRBJ1-1 and V is TRBV10-3; 8 bases agree with TRBD1. The germline CDR1 and CDR2 sequences are ENHRY and SYGVKD. V lost 3 bases and J lost 5; bases outside the gene matches: 11. This CDR3 is 16 amino acids long.

This clone was seen a single time. Other DNA sequences in this sample translate to the same CDR3. The chain has TRBV27 and TRBJ1-5; D gene unclear. The CDR3 loop spans 15 amino acids. Germline V lookup: CDR1 MNHEY, CDR2 SMNVEV (reference sequence). V shed 10 bases and J shed 0 bases, with 16 bases lying between them. Here the CDR3 reads CATKNRIYSNQPQHF. DNA for the CDR3: TGTGCCACCAAAAACAGAATTTATAGCAATCAGCCCCAGCATTTT.

The gene calls are TRBV2 and TRBJ1-5; no clear D gene. This CDR3 is built from 15 residues. Germline V gene data show CDR1 as SNHLY and CDR2 as FYNNEI. V was cut by 2 bases and J by 4 bases, with 12 bases left in between. CDR3 DNA sequence: TGTGCCAGCAGTGAATCTTCGGGTAGAAATCAGCCCCAGCATTTT. Translating gives CASSESSGRNQPQHF.

This clone was counted only a few times. V and J are TRBV10-2 and TRBJ1-2, with TRBD1 identical over 9 bases. This CDR3 comprises 14 residues. V gave up 3 bases and J gave up 4 bases; unmatched junction bases: 3. CDR1 and CDR2 from the germline V gene are WSHSY and SAAADI. CDR3 sequence: CASSDTGGGYGYTF. The CDR3 DNA reads TGCGCCAGCAGTGATACAGGGGGCGGCTATGGCTACACCTTC.

This chain connects TRBV5-1 to TRBJ2-1; D is uncertain. CDR1 SGHRS and CDR2 YFSETQ come from the germline V gene. Trimming stripped 2 bases from V and 2 bases from J, with 14 bases between. This CDR3 is 16 amino acids long. The CDR3, as DNA: TGCGCCAGCAGCTTCTCCCTCGGGTCGACCTACAATGAGCAGTTCTTC. Protein sequence: CASSFSLGSTYNEQFF.

This chain joins TRBV28 and TRBJ2-5, with D hard to call. This CDR3 is built from 14 residues. Germline assignment: CDR1 MDHEN and CDR2 SYDVKM. Trimming cost V 6 bases and J 2 bases, with 13 bases left between them. In DNA form, the CDR3 reads TGTGCCAGCAGGAACCCCCACGAGCAAGAGACCCAGTACTTC. It encodes CASRNPHEQETQYF.

V usage is TRBV9 and J usage is TRBJ2-1; 10 nucleotides match TRBD2. V lost 0 bases, J lost 7 bases, and 7 bases stayed unmatched. The length of the CDR3 is 16 residues. CDR1 SGDLS and CDR2 YYNGEE come from the germline V gene. The CDR3 DNA reads TGTGCCAGCAGCGTAGCTAGCGGGAGTGGGATAAATGAGCAGTTCTTC. The encoded protein is CASSVASGSGINEQFF. Full variable domain (rest looked up from reference TRBV9 and TRBJ2-1): DSGVTQTPKHLITATGQRVTLRCSPRSGDLSVYWYQQSLDQGLQFLIQYYNGEERAKGNILERFSAQQFPDLHSELNLSSLELGDSALYFCASSVASGSGINEQFFGPGTRLTVL.

This clone was seen more than once but under ten times. This sequence joins TRBV28 and TRBJ1-5; 8 bases align to TRBD1. V was clipped by 2 bases and J by 6 bases; unmatched bases: 6. The CDR3 consists of 15 residues. Germline loops: CDR1 MDHEN, CDR2 SYDVKM. CDR3: CASSLRWTGSQPQHF. Here the CDR3 DNA reads TGTGCCAGCAGTTTAAGATGGACAGGGTCTCAGCCCCAGCATTTT. The full variable domain, with the rest looked up from reference TRBV28 and TRBJ1-5, is DVKVTQSSRYLVKRTGEKVFLECVQDMDHENMFWYRQDPGLGLRLIYFSYDVKMKEKGDIPEGYSVSREKKERFSLILESASTNQTSMYLCASSLRWTGSQPQHFGDGTRLSIL.

The V and J genes are TRBV30 and TRBJ1-5; D gene ambiguous. CDR1 is GTSNPN and CDR2 is SVGIG in the germline V gene (reference sequence). With 0 bases removed from V and 3 bases from J, the gap between germline ends came to 9 bases. This CDR3 is built from 14 residues. CDR3 nucleotides: TGTGCCTGGAGTGTGGAAGGACTCAATCAGCCCCAGCATTTT. Protein product: CAWSVEGLNQPQHF.

The V call is TRBV7-3, the J call TRBJ2-1; D assignment may be TRBD1 or TRBD2 (5 bases each). Between the trimmed V and J ends, which lost 6 bases and 6 bases, there was a span of 12 bases. Germline V lookup: CDR1 SGHTA, CDR2 FQGTGA. The CDR3 is 13 amino acids. For the CDR3, the DNA is TGTGCCAGCAGTTCCGGGACGGCCAATGAGCAGTTCTTC. Protein sequence: CASSSGTANEQFF.

This chain connects TRBV7-9 to TRBJ2-1, with unresolved D. V lost 5 bases, J lost 12 bases, and 2 bases lay in between. The germline gives CDR1 SEHNR, CDR2 FQNEAQ (reference sequence). The CDR3 covers 8 residues. The CDR3 region has the DNA TGTGCCAGCAGCCGGCAGTTCTTC. It encodes CASSRQFF.

The chain is built from TRBV11-1 and TRBJ2-1, with TRBD1 matching over 9 bases. This CDR3 is 14 amino acids long. Germline assignment: CDR1 SGHAT and CDR2 FQDESV (reference sequence). V gave up 3 bases and J gave up 6 bases; unmatched junction bases: 3. CDR3 sequence (DNA): TGTGCCAGCAGCTTCTCGACAGGGGGCAATGAGCAGTTCTTC. Translation: CASSFSTGGNEQFF.

V is TRBV27 and J is TRBJ2-2; TRBD2 matches at 10 bases. V lost 0 bases to trimming and J lost 5 bases; unmatched junction nucleotides: 9. Per the germline V gene, CDR1 is MNHEY and CDR2 is SMNVEV (reference sequence). CDR3 length: 18 amino acids. Here the CDR3 reads CASSLSASGSGKTGELFF. CDR3 bases: TGTGCCAGCAGTTTATCGGCTAGCGGGAGTGGGAAAACCGGGGAGCTGTTTTTT.

The rearrangement links TRBV9 to TRBJ2-7, with a possible D match to TRBD2 (5 bases). This CDR3 region has 14 residues. Germline V gene data show CDR1 as SGDLS and CDR2 as YYNGEE. Trimming pared 0 bases from V and 0 bases from J, leaving 7 bases between. This chain's CDR3 is CASSVEGDSYEQYF. CDR3 bases: TGTGCCAGCAGCGTAGAGGGAGACTCCTACGAGCAGTACTTC.

This chain connects TRBV19 to TRBJ1-2, with TRBD1 identical over 10 bases. This CDR3 has 15 amino acids. Per the germline V gene, CDR1 is LNHDA and CDR2 is SQIVND (reference sequence). V trimming: 5 bases; J trimming: 4 bases; junction bases outside the gene matches: 7. CDR3 DNA: TGTGCCAGTAGTGATCCGGGACAGGGGCCCTATGGCTACACCTTC. Residues: CASSDPGQGPYGYTF. The full variable domain, completed using reference TRBV19 and TRBJ1-2, is DGGITQSPKYLFRKEGQNVTLSCEQNLNHDAMYWYRQDPGQGLRLIYYSQIVNDFQKGDIAEGYSVSREKKESFPLTVTSAQKNPTAFYLCASSDPGQGPYGYTFGSGTRLTVV.

The chain uses TRBV5-3 and TRBJ2-7, with no clear D. TRBV5-3 is noted as an ORF with a role that remains uncertain. Trimming pared 0 bases from V and 6 bases from J, leaving 16 bases between. CDR3 length: 15 amino acids. CDR3: CARSLVGSAALEQYF. The CDR3, as DNA: TGTGCCAGAAGCTTGGTCGGCAGTGCCGCCCTCGAGCAGTACTTC.

In its sample, this clone was seen a few times. This rearrangement joins TRBV11-3 to TRBJ2-3; D is possibly TRBD2 (7 bases). CDR1 SGHNT and CDR2 YENEEA come from the germline V gene. V lost 5 bases to trimming and J lost 3 bases, with 24 bases between them. The CDR3 sequence is 18 residues long. The CDR3 loop reads CASSAGAGSLVRTDTQYF. CDR3 bases: TGTGCCAGCAGCGCGGGGGCGGGAAGCTTGGTCAGGACAGATACGCAGTATTTT.

The CDR3 here is CASSLGQGGMNEAFF. CDR3 coding DNA: TGTGCCAGCTCACTCGGACAGGGGGGTATGAATGAAGCTTTCTTT. The chain is built from TRBV18 and TRBJ1-1, with 10 positions matching TRBD1. The CDR3 is 15 residues long. Looked up from germline, CDR1 is KGHSH and CDR2 is LQKENI. Trimming cost V 4 bases and J 7 bases; bases outside gene matches: 9.

This chain connects TRBV28 to TRBJ1-2; the match to TRBD1 covers 12 bases. Trimming removed 6 bases from V and 4 bases from J; junction bases left unmatched: 6. Germline-derived CDR1 and CDR2 are MDHEN and SYDVKM. This CDR3 has 15 amino acids. Written as DNA, the CDR3 is TGTGCCAGCAGGACCGGGACAGGGGGCATCTATGGCTACACCTTC. Translation gives CASRTGTGGIYGYTF.